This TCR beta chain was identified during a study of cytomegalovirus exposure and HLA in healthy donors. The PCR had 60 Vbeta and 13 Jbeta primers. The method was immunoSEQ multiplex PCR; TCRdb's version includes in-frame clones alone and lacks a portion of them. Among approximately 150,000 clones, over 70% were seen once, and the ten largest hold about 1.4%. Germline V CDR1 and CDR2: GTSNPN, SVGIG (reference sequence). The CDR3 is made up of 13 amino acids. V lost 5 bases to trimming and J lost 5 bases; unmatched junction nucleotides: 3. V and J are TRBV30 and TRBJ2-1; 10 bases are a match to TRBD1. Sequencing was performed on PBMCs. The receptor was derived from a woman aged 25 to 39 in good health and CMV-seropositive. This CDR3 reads CAWDRGLNNEQFF. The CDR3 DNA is TGTGCCTGGGACAGGGGGCTTAACAATGAGCAGTTCTTC. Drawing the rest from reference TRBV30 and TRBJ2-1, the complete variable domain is SQTIHQWPATLVQPVGSPLSLECTVEGTSNPNLYWYRQAAGRGLQLLFYSVGIGQISSEVPQNLSASRPQDRQFILSSKKLLLSDSGFYLCAWDRGLNNEQFFGPGTRLTVL.